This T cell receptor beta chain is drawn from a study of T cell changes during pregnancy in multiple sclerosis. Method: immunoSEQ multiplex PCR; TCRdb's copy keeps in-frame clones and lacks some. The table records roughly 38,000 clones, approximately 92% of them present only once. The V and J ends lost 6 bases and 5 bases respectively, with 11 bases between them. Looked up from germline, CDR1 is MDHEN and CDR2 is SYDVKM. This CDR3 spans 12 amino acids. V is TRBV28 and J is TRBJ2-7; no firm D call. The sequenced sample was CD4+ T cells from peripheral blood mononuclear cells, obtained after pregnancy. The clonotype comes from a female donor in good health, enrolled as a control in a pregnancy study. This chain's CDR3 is CASSNFLNEQYF. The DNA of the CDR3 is TGTGCCAGCAGCAACTTTTTAAACGAGCAGTACTTC.